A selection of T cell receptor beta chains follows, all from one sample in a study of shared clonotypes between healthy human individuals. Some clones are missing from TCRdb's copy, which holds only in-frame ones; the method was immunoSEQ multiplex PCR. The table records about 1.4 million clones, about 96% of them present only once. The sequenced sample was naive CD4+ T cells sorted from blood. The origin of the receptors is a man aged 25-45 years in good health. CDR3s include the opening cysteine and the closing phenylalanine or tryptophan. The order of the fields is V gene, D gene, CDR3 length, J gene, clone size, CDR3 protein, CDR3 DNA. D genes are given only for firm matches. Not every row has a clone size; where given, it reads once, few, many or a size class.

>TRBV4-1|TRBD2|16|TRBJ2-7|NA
CASSQGSAGGLYEQYF
TGCGCCAGCAGCCAAGGGTCGGCGGGAGGTCTCTACGAGCAGTACTTC
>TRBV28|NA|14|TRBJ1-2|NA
CASSPDRWDYGYTF
TGTGCCAGCAGTCCGGACAGATGGGACTATGGCTACACCTTC
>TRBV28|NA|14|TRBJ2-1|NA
CASSFAGSVNEQFF
TGTGCCAGCAGTTTCGCCGGGAGTGTCAATGAGCAGTTCTTC
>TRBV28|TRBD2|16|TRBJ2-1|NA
CASSFGGARGYNEQFF
TGTGCCAGCAGTTTCGGGGGGGCGAGAGGTTACAATGAGCAGTTCTTC
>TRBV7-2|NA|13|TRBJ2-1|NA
CASSLSRSNEQFF
TGTGCCAGCAGCTTATCTAGGTCAAATGAGCAGTTCTTC
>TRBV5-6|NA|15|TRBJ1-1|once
CASSPTREWNTEAFF
TGTGCCAGCAGCCCCACGAGGGAGTGGAACACTGAAGCTTTCTTT
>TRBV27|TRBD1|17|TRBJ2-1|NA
CASSLLVPGGPYNEQFF
TGTGCCAGCAGTTTACTCGTCCCAGGGGGACCCTACAATGAGCAGTTCTTC
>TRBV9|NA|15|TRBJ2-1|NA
CASSLGGGTYNEQFF
TGTGCCAGCAGCCTGGGGGGCGGGACGTACAATGAGCAGTTCTTC
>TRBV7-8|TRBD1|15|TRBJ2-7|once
CASSSLGQGAYEQYF
TGTGCCAGCAGCTCTCTAGGACAGGGGGCTTACGAGCAGTACTTC
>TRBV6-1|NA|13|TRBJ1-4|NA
CASSEPSGGKLFF
TGTGCCAGCAGTGAACCGAGTGGGGGAAAACTGTTTTTT
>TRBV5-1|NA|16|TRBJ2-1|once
CASSSSAVGSYNEQFF
TGCGCCAGCAGCTCATCAGCGGTGGGGTCCTACAATGAGCAGTTCTTC
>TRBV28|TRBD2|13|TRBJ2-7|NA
CASSSSGRVEQYF
TGTGCCAGCAGTTCGAGCGGGAGGGTCGAGCAGTACTTC
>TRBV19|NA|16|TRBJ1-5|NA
CASSIGDVYSNQPQHF
TGTGCCAGTAGTATCGGGGACGTATATAGCAATCAGCCCCAGCATTTT
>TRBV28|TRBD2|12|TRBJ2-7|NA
CASSRLASEQYF
TGTGCCAGCAGTCGACTAGCGAGCGAGCAGTACTTC
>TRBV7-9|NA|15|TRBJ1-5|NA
CASSLAGRGDQPQHF
TGTGCCAGCAGCTTAGCCGGCAGGGGAGATCAGCCCCAGCATTTT
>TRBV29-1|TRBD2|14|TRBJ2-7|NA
CSVVGGSGSYEQYF
TGCAGCGTTGTCGGGGGTAGCGGGAGCTACGAGCAGTACTTC
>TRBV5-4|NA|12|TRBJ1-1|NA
CASSLQGTEAFF
TGTGCCAGCAGCTTACAGGGCACTGAAGCTTTCTTT
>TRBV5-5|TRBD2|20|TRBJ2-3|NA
CASSFGSGRARTSRADTQYF
TGTGCCAGCAGCTTTGGCAGCGGGAGGGCGCGTACGAGTCGAGCAGATACGCAGTATTTT
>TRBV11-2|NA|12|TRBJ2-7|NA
CASSFQGYEQYF
TGTGCCAGCAGTTTTCAGGGCTACGAGCAGTACTTC
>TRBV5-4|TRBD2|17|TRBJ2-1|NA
CASSKSLAGRFPNEQFF
TGTGCCAGCAGCAAAAGCCTAGCGGGGCGCTTCCCTAATGAGCAGTTCTTC
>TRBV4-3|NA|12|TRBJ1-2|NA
CASSASGGGYTF
TGCGCCAGCAGCGCCTCTGGGGGGGGCTACACCTTC
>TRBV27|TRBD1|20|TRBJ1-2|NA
CASISLGSRGQTPLESGYTF
TGTGCCAGCATCTCACTGGGGAGTCGGGGACAGACCCCGCTTGAGAGTGGCTACACCTTC
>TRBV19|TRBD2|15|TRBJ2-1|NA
CASKNSGGIAGEQFF
TGTGCCAGTAAAAATAGCGGGGGCATCGCCGGTGAGCAGTTCTTC
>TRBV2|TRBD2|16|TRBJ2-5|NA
CASSEALAGGGETQYF
TGTGCCAGCAGTGAAGCGCTAGCGGGAGGAGGAGAGACCCAGTACTTC
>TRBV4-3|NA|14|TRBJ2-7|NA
CASSQAQGAYEQYF
TGCGCCAGCAGCCAAGCGCAGGGAGCCTACGAGCAGTACTTC
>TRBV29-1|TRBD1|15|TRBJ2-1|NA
CSVQRNRDRHNEQFF
TGCAGCGTTCAAAGGAACCGGGACAGGCACAATGAGCAGTTCTTC
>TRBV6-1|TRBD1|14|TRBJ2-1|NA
CASSRQGAPNEQFF
TGTGCCAGCAGCCGGCAGGGGGCACCTAATGAGCAGTTCTTC
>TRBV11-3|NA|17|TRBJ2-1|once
CASSLYGQGGSGNEQFF
TGTGCCAGCAGCCTATACGGACAGGGAGGGTCAGGGAATGAGCAGTTCTTC
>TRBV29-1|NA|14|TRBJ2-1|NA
CSVRGHSSYNEQFF
TGCAGCGTGAGGGGCCACAGCTCCTACAATGAGCAGTTCTTC
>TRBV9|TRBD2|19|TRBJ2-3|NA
CASSISGLAGVPSTDTQYF
TGTGCCAGCAGCATATCGGGACTAGCGGGAGTCCCTAGCACAGATACGCAGTATTTT
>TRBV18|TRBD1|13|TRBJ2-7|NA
CASSPGQPSEQYF
TGTGCCAGCTCACCGGGACAGCCTTCCGAGCAGTACTTC
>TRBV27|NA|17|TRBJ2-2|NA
CASSFKPGEVYTGELFF
TGTGCCAGCAGTTTTAAACCAGGGGAAGTTTACACCGGGGAGCTGTTTTTT
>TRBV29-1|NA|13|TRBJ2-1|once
CSVVGPAIDEQFF
TGCAGCGTTGTGGGCCCGGCGATCGATGAGCAGTTCTTC
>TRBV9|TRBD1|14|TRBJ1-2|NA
CASSGQGFGYGYTF
TGTGCCAGCAGCGGACAGGGTTTTGGCTATGGCTACACCTTC
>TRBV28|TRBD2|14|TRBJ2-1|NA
CASSLLAGVLEQFF
TGTGCCAGCAGTTTGTTAGCGGGAGTTCTTGAGCAGTTCTTC
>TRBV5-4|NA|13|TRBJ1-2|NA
CASSSRGGYGYTF
TGTGCCAGCAGCTCGAGGGGGGGCTATGGCTACACCTTC
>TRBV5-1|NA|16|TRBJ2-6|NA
CASSLPVASGANVLTF
TGCGCCAGCAGCCTACCCGTTGCCTCTGGGGCCAACGTCCTGACTTTC
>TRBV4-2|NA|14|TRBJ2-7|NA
CASSPVETPYEQYF
TGTGCCAGCAGCCCGGTGGAAACTCCCTACGAGCAGTACTTC
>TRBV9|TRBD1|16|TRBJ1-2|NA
CASSVDDRAVYYGYTF
TGTGCCAGCAGCGTAGATGACAGGGCGGTTTACTATGGCTACACCTTC
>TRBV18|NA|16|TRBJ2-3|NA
CASSPPGRMGADTQYF
TGTGCCAGCTCACCACCGGGCAGGATGGGTGCAGATACGCAGTATTTT
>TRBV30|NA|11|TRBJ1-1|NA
CAWRRNTEAFF
TGTGCCTGGAGAAGGAACACTGAAGCTTTCTTT
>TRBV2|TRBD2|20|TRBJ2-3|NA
CASSRRTSGRPDPSTDTQYF
TGTGCCAGCTCAAGGAGGACTAGCGGGAGACCTGACCCTAGCACAGATACGCAGTATTTT
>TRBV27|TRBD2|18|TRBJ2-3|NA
CASSLCLADLLCPDTQYF
TGTGCCAGCAGTTTATGCCTAGCGGACCTCCTTTGCCCAGATACGCAGTATTTT
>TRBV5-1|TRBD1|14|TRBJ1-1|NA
CASSLEGSAGGAFF
TGCGCCAGCAGCTTGGAGGGAAGCGCAGGGGGGGCTTTCTTT
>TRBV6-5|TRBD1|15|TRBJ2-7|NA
CASSYSPTGAYEQYF
TGTGCCAGCAGTTACTCCCCGACAGGGGCCTACGAGCAGTACTTC
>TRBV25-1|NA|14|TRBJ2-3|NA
CASSEFGRSDTQYF
TGTGCCAGCAGCGAATTTGGTCGCTCGGATACGCAGTATTTT
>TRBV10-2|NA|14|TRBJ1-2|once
CASSGTDSFYGYTF
TGCGCCAGCAGTGGAACGGACAGTTTCTATGGCTACACCTTC
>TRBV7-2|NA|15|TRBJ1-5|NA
CASSLEAGPDQPQHF
TGTGCCAGCAGCTTAGAGGCGGGGCCCGACCAGCCCCAGCATTTT
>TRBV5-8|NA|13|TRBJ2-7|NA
CASSFWGSYEQYF
TGTGCCAGCAGCTTTTGGGGTTCCTACGAGCAGTACTTC
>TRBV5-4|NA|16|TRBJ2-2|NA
CASSSPTGRATGELFF
TGTGCCAGCAGCTCCCCGACAGGCCGGGCTACCGGGGAGCTGTTTTTT
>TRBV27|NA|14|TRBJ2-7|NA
CASSLVDKTYEQYF
TGTGCCAGCAGTTTAGTCGACAAAACCTACGAGCAGTACTTC
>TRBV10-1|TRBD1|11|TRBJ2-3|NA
CASSGGQGQYF
TGCGCCAGCAGTGGGGGACAGGGTCAGTATTTT
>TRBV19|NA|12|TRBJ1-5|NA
CASSINREPQHF
TGTGCCAGTAGTATAAATAGAGAGCCCCAGCATTTT